Below, one T cell receptor beta chain is given with its context. Its antigen is still unknown. The entry originates in a study of cytomegalovirus exposure and HLA in healthy donors. Broader study findings: Earlier findings revealed that most TCR beta V segments proved productive either about 90% or about 30% of the time. Presence/absence analyses took donor sequencing depth as roughly uniform.

V gave up 4 bases and J gave up 4 bases; unmatched junction bases: 3. This CDR3 has 13 amino acids. Germline V CDR1 and CDR2: SGHTA, FQGNSA. The PCR used 60 Vbeta and 13 Jbeta primers. Using immunoSEQ multiplex PCR, the repertoire was profiled, and TCRdb retains in-frame clones only, with some absent. The sample has about 98,000 clones, roughly 82% seen once. The receptor's source is a human donor in good health. The V gene is TRBV7-2, the J gene TRBJ1-1; 7 bases map to TRBD1. Material: PBMCs. The CDR3 here is CASSSQGFTEAFF. The CDR3 bases are TGTGCCAGCAGCTCACAGGGGTTCACTGAAGCTTTCTTT.